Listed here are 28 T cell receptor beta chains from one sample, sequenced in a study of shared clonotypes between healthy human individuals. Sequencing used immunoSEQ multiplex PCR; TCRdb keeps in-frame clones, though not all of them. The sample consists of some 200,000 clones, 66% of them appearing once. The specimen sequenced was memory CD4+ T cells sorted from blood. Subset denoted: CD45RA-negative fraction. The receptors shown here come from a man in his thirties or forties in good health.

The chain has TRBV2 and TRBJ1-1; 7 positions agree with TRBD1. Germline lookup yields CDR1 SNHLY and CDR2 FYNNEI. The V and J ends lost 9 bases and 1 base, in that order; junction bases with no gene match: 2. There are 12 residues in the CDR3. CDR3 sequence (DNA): TGTGCCAGGGGGACAGAGAACACTGAAGCTTTCTTT. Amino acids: CARGTENTEAFF.

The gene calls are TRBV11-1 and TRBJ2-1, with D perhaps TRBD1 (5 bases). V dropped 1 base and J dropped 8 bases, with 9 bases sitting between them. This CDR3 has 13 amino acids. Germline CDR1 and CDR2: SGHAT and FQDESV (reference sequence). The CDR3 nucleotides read TGTGCCAGCAGCTTAGGACAGTCCCATGAGCAGTTCTTC. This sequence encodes CASSLGQSHEQFF.

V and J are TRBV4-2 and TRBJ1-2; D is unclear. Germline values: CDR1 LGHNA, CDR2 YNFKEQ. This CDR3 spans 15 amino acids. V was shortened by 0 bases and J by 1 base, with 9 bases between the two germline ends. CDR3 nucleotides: TGTGCCAGCAGCCAAGACCTCGGAGATAACTATGGCTACACCTTC. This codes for CASSQDLGDNYGYTF.

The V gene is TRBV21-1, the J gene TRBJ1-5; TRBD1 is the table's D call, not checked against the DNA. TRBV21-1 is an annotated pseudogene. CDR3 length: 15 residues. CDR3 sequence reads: CASSKFGQGHQPQHF. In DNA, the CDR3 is TGTGCCAGCAGCAAATTTGGACAGGGTCATCAGCCCCAGCATTTT.

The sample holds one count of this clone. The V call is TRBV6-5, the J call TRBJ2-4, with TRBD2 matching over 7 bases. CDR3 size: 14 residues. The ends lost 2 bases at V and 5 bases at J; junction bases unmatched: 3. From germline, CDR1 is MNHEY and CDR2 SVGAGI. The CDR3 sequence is CASSYVAGENIQYF. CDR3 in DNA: TGTGCCAGCAGTTACGTGGCGGGAGAAAACATTCAGTACTTC.

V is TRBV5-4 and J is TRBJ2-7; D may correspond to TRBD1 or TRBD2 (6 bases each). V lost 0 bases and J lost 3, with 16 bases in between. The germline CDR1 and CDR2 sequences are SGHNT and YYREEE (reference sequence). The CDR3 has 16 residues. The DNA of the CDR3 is TGTGCCAGCAGCTTGGGGGCCGGGGGCGCCTTCTACGAGCAGTACTTC. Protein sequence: CASSLGAGGAFYEQYF.

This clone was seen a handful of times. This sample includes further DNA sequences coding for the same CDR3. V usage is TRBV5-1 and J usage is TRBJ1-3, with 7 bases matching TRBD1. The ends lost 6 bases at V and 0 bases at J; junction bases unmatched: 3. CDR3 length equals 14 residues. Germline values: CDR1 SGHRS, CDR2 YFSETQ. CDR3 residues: CASTPGGSGNTIYF. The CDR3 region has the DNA TGCGCCAGCACCCCAGGGGGCTCTGGAAACACCATATATTTT.

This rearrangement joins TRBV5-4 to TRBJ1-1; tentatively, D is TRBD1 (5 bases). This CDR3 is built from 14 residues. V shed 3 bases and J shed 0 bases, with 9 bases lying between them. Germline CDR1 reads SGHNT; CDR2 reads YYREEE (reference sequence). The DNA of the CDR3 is TGTGCCAGCAGCTGGGACTTAATGAACACTGAAGCTTTCTTT. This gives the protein CASSWDLMNTEAFF.

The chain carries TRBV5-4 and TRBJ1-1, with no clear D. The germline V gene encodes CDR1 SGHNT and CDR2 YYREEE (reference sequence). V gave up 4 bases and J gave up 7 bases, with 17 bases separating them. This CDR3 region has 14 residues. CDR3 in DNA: TGTGCCAGCAGCCCACCTTTGAAGAGTGGTGAAGCTTTCTTT. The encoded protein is CASSPPLKSGEAFF. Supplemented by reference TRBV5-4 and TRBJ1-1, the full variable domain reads ETGVTQSPTHLIKTRGQQVTLRCSSQSGHNTVSWYQQALGQGPQFIFQYYREEENGRGNFPPRFSGLQFPNYSSELNVNALELDDSALYLCASSPPLKSGEAFFGQGTRLTVV.

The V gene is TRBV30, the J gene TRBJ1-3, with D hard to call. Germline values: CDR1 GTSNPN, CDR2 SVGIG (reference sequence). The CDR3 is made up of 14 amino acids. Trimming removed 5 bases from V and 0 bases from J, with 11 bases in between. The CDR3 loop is CAWAADRSGNTIYF. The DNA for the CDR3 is TGTGCCTGGGCGGCGGATCGCTCTGGAAACACCATATATTTT.

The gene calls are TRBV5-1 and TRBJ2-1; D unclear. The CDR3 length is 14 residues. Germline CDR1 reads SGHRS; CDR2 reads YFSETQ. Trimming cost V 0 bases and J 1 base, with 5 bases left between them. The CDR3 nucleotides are TGCGCCAGCAGCTTGGGGGTGTCCTACAATGAGCAGTTCTTC. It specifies CASSLGVSYNEQFF. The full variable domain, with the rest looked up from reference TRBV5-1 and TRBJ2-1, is KAGVTQTPRYLIKTRGQQVTLSCSPISGHRSVSWYQQTPGQGLQFLFEYFSETQRNKGNFPGRFSGRQFSNSRSEMNVSTLELGDSALYLCASSLGVSYNEQFFGPGTRLTVL.

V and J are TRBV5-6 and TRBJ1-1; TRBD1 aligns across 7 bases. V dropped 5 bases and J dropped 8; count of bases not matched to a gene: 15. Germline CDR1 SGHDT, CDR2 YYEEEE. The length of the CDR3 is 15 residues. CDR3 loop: CASRPLRTGRNEAFF. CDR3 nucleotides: TGTGCCAGCAGACCTTTACGGACAGGCCGGAACGAAGCTTTCTTT.

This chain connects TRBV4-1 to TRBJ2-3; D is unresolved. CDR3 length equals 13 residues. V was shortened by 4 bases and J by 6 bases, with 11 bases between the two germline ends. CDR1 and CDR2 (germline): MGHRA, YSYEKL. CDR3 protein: CASSLQITDTQYF. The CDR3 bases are TGCGCCAGCAGCCTCCAAATAACGGATACGCAGTATTTT.

CDR3 in amino acids: CASSDDRESVFF. CDR3 DNA: TGTGCCAGCAGTGACGACAGGGAGTCCGTGTTCTTC. The chain couples TRBV6-1 to TRBJ2-1; 7 nucleotides line up with TRBD1. The junction had 8 bases not matched to a gene; V was cut back by 3 bases and J by 15 bases. CDR1 and CDR2 from the germline V gene are MNHNS and SASEGT. This CDR3 spans 12 amino acids.

The CDR3 sequence is CASSLGHPGGAGAEAFF. The CDR3 region has the DNA TGTGCCAGCAGTTTAGGGCATCCAGGGGGCGCAGGAGCTGAAGCTTTCTTT. The chain recombines TRBV27 with TRBJ1-1; 8 bases fit TRBD1. This CDR3 has 17 amino acids. Germline CDR1 is MNHEY and CDR2 is SMNVEV (reference sequence). Trimming at V came to 2 bases and at J to 6 bases, leaving 14 bases not matched to a gene.

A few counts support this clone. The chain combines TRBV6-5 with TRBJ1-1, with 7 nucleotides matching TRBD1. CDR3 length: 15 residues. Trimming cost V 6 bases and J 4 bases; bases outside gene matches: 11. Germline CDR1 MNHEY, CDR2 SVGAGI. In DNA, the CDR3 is TGTGCCAGCAGGGCTCGACAGGGCTATTCCACTGAAGCTTTCTTT. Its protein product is CASRARQGYSTEAFF.

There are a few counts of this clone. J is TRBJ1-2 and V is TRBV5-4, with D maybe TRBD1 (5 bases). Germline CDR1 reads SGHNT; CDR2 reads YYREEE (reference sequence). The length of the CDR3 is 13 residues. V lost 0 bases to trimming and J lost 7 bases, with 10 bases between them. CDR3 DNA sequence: TGTGCCAGCAGCTTGGAGGGGATTAGTGGCTACACCTTC. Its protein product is CASSLEGISGYTF.

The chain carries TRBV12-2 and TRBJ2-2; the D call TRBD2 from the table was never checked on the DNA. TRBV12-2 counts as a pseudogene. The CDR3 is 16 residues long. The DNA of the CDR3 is TGTGCAAGTCGCTTAGGCGGGACGGGGAACACCGGGGAGCTGTTTTTT. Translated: CASRLGGTGNTGELFF.

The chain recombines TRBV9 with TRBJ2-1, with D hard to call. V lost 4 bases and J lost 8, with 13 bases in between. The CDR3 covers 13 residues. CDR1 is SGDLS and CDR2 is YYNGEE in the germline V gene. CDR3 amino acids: CASSPHQPDEQFF. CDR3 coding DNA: TGTGCCAGCAGCCCCCATCAGCCAGATGAGCAGTTCTTC.

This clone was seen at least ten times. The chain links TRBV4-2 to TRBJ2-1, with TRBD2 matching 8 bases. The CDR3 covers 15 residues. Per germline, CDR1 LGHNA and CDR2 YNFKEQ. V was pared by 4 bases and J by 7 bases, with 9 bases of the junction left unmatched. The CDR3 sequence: CASSPAISGRNEQFF. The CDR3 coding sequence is TGTGCCAGCAGCCCCGCCATCAGCGGGAGAAATGAGCAGTTCTTC.

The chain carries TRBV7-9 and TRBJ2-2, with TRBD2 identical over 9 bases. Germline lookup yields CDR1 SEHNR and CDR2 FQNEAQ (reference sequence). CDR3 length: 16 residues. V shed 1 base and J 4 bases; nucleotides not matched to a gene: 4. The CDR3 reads CASSLGTTSGTGELFF. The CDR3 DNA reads TGTGCCAGCAGCTTAGGTACGACTAGCGGCACCGGGGAGCTGTTTTTT.

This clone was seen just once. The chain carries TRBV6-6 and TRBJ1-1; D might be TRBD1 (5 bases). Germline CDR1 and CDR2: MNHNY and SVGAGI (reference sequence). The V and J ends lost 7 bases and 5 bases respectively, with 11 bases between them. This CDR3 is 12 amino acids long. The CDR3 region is CASTSGGTEAFF. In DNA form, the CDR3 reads TGTGCCAGCACTTCCGGGGGTACTGAAGCTTTCTTT.

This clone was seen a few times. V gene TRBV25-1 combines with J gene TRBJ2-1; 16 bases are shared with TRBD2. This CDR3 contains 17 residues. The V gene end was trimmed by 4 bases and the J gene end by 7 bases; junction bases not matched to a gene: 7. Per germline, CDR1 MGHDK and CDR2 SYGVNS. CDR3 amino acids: CASSVPRGLAGGNEQFF. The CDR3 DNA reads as TGTGCCAGCAGTGTCCCGCGGGGACTAGCGGGAGGGAATGAGCAGTTCTTC.

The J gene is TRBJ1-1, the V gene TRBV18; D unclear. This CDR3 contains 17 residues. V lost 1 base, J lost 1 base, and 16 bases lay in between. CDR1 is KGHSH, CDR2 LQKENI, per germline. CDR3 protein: CASSPRPRGQRNTEAFF. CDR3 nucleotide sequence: TGTGCCAGCTCACCACGACCGCGCGGGCAAAGGAACACTGAAGCTTTCTTT.

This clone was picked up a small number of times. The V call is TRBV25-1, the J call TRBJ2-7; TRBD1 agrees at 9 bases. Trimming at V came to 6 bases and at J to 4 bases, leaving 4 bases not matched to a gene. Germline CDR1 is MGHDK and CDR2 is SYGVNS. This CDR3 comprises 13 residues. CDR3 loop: CASRQGAIYEQYF. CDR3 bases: TGTGCCAGCAGACAGGGGGCGATATACGAGCAGTACTTC.

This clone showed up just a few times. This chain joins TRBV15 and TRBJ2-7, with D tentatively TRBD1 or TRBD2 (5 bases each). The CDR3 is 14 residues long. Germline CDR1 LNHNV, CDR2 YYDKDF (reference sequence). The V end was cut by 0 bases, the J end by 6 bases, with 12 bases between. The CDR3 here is CATSRDLAGTEQYF. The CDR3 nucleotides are TGTGCCACCAGCAGAGATCTAGCAGGGACCGAGCAGTACTTC.

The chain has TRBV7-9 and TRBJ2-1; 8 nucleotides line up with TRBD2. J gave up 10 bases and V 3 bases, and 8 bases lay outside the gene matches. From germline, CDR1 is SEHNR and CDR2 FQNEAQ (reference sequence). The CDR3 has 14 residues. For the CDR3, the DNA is TGTGCCAGCAGCTTGTTAGTGGGCGGGGGGGAGCAGTTCTTC. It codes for CASSLLVGGGEQFF.

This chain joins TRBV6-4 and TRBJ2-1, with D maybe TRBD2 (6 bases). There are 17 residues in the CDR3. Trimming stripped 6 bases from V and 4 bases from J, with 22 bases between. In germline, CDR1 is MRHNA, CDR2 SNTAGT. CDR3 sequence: CASSAVGLARSYNEQFF. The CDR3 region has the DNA TGTGCCAGCAGCGCTGTGGGGCTAGCGCGTAGTTACAATGAGCAGTTCTTC.